The 22 T cell receptor beta chains listed next were all sequenced from one sample in a study of memory CD4+ T cells and cytomegalovirus serostatus. Only in-frame clones appear in the TCRdb table, and some are missing; sequencing was by immunoSEQ multiplex PCR. The table lists around 49,000 clones, about 78% of them singletons. The sort gate was single viable CD3+CD4+CD8-CD45RO+ cells for memory CD4+ T cells. What was sequenced was memory CD4+ T cells from blood. These receptors all stem from an adult in good health and CMV-seronegative.

This sequence joins TRBV11-3 and TRBJ2-7; D ambiguous. The CDR3 extends over 13 amino acids. Trimming pared 0 bases from V and 1 base from J, leaving 4 bases between. Germline V CDR1 and CDR2: SGHNT, YENEEA. The CDR3 loop reads CASSLDSSYEQYF. The CDR3, as DNA: TGTGCCAGCAGCTTAGATAGTTCCTACGAGCAGTACTTC.

The V and J genes are TRBV10-3 and TRBJ1-1; D unclear. Deletions cut 5 bases from V and 3 bases from J, with 13 bases between. Germline V gene lookup returns CDR1 ENHRY and CDR2 SYGVKD. The CDR3 has 14 amino acids. CDR3 in DNA: TGTGCCATCAGTCGGACTGGGGTCGACACTGAAGCTTTCTTT. It specifies CAISRTGVDTEAFF.

V usage is TRBV7-2 and J usage is TRBJ2-7, with D possibly being TRBD2 (5 bases). The V end was cut by 1 base, the J end by 2 bases, with 12 bases between. The CDR3 has 15 amino acids. CDR1 and CDR2 (germline): SGHTA, FQGNSA. CDR3 region: CASSLEVAQTYEQYF. For the CDR3, the DNA is TGTGCCAGCAGCTTAGAGGTAGCGCAGACCTACGAGCAGTACTTC.

The rearrangement uses TRBV28 and TRBJ1-5; 7 bases agree with TRBD1. Germline V gene lookup returns CDR1 MDHEN and CDR2 SYDVKM. The CDR3 loop spans 13 amino acids. V lost 5 bases to trimming and J lost 4 bases; unmatched junction nucleotides: 2. CDR3 DNA: TGTGCCAGCAGTAGCAGGGGGAATCAGCCCCAGCATTTT. It encodes CASSSRGNQPQHF. The full variable domain, completed using reference TRBV28 and TRBJ1-5, is DVKVTQSSRYLVKRTGEKVFLECVQDMDHENMFWYRQDPGLGLRLIYFSYDVKMKEKGDIPEGYSVSREKKERFSLILESASTNQTSMYLCASSSRGNQPQHFGDGTRLSIL.

The rearrangement uses TRBV29-1 and TRBJ2-1; 13 nucleotides align to TRBD2. The CDR3 contains 14 residues. Germline values: CDR1 SQVTM, CDR2 ANQGSEA. Germline trimming cut 7 bases from V and 10 bases from J; bases unmatched to any gene: 10. Here the CDR3 DNA reads TGCAGCGCCCACGGACTAGCGGGAGTAGGGGAGCAGTTCTTC. This gives the protein CSAHGLAGVGEQFF.

The rearrangement links TRBV7-9 to TRBJ2-1, with 9 bases lining up with TRBD1. CDR1 and CDR2 (germline): SEHNR, FQNEAQ (reference sequence). The CDR3 loop spans 15 amino acids. The trim removed 1 base at V and 10 bases at J, leaving 8 bases unmatched. The DNA for the CDR3 is TGTGCCAGCAGCTTAGGGGACAGGGTGGCCAGGGAGCAGTTCTTC. This translates into CASSLGDRVAREQFF.

The V gene is TRBV11-1, the J gene TRBJ1-3; TRBD1 might be the D (5 bases). The germline gives CDR1 SGHAT, CDR2 FQDESV (reference sequence). The length of the CDR3 is 17 residues. Deletions cut 5 bases from V and 0 bases from J, with 17 bases between. CDR3 region: CASSSPRGESSGNTIYF. In nucleotides, the CDR3 is TGTGCCAGCAGCAGTCCAAGAGGGGAGAGCTCTGGAAACACCATATATTTT.

This sequence joins TRBV2 and TRBJ2-5; 9 nucleotides line up with TRBD2. With 4 bases clipped from V and 5 bases from J, the junction kept 8 bases outside the gene matches. This CDR3 has 15 amino acids. Germline lookup yields CDR1 SNHLY and CDR2 FYNNEI. CDR3 DNA sequence: TGTGCCAGCAGTGGAGGTAGCGGGAGTGGGGAGACCCAGTACTTC. Translating it yields CASSGGSGSGETQYF. Full variable domain (missing parts from reference TRBV2 and TRBJ2-5): EPEVTQTPSHQVTQMGQEVILRCVPISNHLYFYWYRQILGQKVEFLVSFYNNEISEKSEIFDDQFSVERPDGSNFTLKIRSTKLEDSAMYFCASSGGSGSGETQYFGPGTRLLVL.

The chain uses TRBV5-1 and TRBJ2-3; 12 positions agree with TRBD2. From germline, CDR1 is SGHRS and CDR2 YFSETQ. The length of the CDR3 is 15 residues. Trimming cost V 4 bases and J 6 bases; bases outside gene matches: 6. The CDR3 region has the DNA TGCGCCAGCAGCACCCGACTAGCGGGAGCGGATACGCAGTATTTT. Its translation is CASSTRLAGADTQYF.

V is TRBV19 and J is TRBJ1-1; D ambiguous. Germline CDR1 is LNHDA and CDR2 is SQIVND (reference sequence). The CDR3 covers 14 residues. V was shortened by 6 bases and J by 1 base, with 12 bases between the two germline ends. CDR3 in DNA: TGTGCCAGTAGGTTAGGGAAGGGGAACACTGAAGCTTTCTTT. Its protein is CASRLGKGNTEAFF. Supplemented by reference TRBV19 and TRBJ1-1, the full variable domain reads DGGITQSPKYLFRKEGQNVTLSCEQNLNHDAMYWYRQDPGQGLRLIYYSQIVNDFQKGDIAEGYSVSREKKESFPLTVTSAQKNPTAFYLCASRLGKGNTEAFFGQGTRLTVV.

The chain has TRBV19 and TRBJ2-1; 14 bases fit TRBD2. V lost 5 bases, J lost 2 bases, and 8 bases stayed unmatched. This CDR3 is 18 amino acids long. CDR1 is LNHDA and CDR2 is SQIVND in the germline V gene (reference sequence). The CDR3 DNA reads as TGTGCCAGTAGTGCGGGACTAGCGGGAGAGGGGCCCTACAATGAGCAGTTCTTC. Protein sequence: CASSAGLAGEGPYNEQFF.

The CDR3 nucleotides read TGTGCCAGCAGCCCACAGCCCGGGGGCGGGTCCAACCAGCAGTACTTC. Amino acid sequence: CASSPQPGGGSNQQYF. The rearrangement joins TRBV7-3 to TRBJ2-7; D is possibly TRBD1 or TRBD2 (6 bases each). The V gene lost 5 bases and the J gene lost 8 bases, with 25 bases spanning the gap. In germline, CDR1 is SGHTA, CDR2 FQGTGA. This CDR3 contains 16 residues.

The chain recombines TRBV28 with TRBJ2-2; D uncertain. This CDR3 comprises 14 residues. Trimming cost V 7 bases and J 3 bases, with 12 bases left between them. The germline CDR1 and CDR2 sequences are MDHEN and SYDVKM. CDR3: CASTPGLHTGELFF. The CDR3 DNA reads TGTGCCAGCACCCCCGGTCTGCACACCGGGGAGCTGTTTTTT. Using reference TRBV28 and TRBJ2-2 for the parts outside the CDR3, the full variable domain is DVKVTQSSRYLVKRTGEKVFLECVQDMDHENMFWYRQDPGLGLRLIYFSYDVKMKEKGDIPEGYSVSREKKERFSLILESASTNQTSMYLCASTPGLHTGELFFGEGSRLTVL.

The chain has TRBV7-9 and TRBJ1-1, with a possible D match to TRBD1 (6 bases). The CDR3 loop spans 15 amino acids. V was pared by 1 base and J by 0 bases, with 9 bases between. Germline CDR1 reads SEHNR; CDR2 reads FQNEAQ (reference sequence). Written as DNA, the CDR3 is TGTGCCAGCAGCTTAGATTACAGGGTGAACACTGAAGCTTTCTTT. Translated, it gives CASSLDYRVNTEAFF.

For this clone: A read error may produce the germline difference seen at one junction end. The chain joins TRBV6-1 to TRBJ2-5, with 7 bases identical to TRBD2. The CDR3 loop spans 15 amino acids. Germline CDR1 MNHNS, CDR2 SASEGT. The CDR3 nucleotides are TGTGCCAGCAGTAAAGCCCGGACTAGCCAAGAGACCCAGTACTTC. It encodes CASSKARTSQETQYF.

The gene calls are TRBV5-6 and TRBJ1-1, with 11 bases matching TRBD1. V trimming: 4 bases; J trimming: 4 bases; junction bases outside the gene matches: 3. The CDR3 is 14 residues long. Germline V gives CDR1 SGHDT, CDR2 YYEEEE. CDR3 in amino acids: CASSDGTGGTEAFF. The CDR3 DNA reads TGTGCCAGCAGCGACGGGACAGGGGGCACTGAAGCTTTCTTT.

The V gene is TRBV6-6, the J gene TRBJ2-5; TRBD1 agrees at 8 bases. V trimming: 4 bases; J trimming: 7 bases; junction bases outside the gene matches: 11. The CDR3 length is 15 residues. The germline gives CDR1 MNHNY, CDR2 SVGAGI (reference sequence). The CDR3 nucleotides are TGTGCCAGCAGTTTTCCGACAGGGGCCAAGGGGACCCAGTACTTC. Translated: CASSFPTGAKGTQYF.

V gene TRBV27 combines with J gene TRBJ2-3, with 9 bases matching TRBD2. The CDR3 is made up of 16 amino acids. From germline, CDR1 is MNHEY and CDR2 SMNVEV (reference sequence). J was trimmed by 4 bases and V by 5 bases; bases with no gene match: 10. CDR3 coding DNA: TGTGCCAGCAGTCCCCTCGGGACTAGCCGCTCAGATACGCAGTATTTT. Protein: CASSPLGTSRSDTQYF.

This clone turned up a few times. The J gene is TRBJ2-2, the V gene TRBV5-1; 13 bases fit TRBD2. J gave up 5 bases and V 3 bases, and 7 bases lay outside the gene matches. The CDR3 length is 17 residues. Germline CDR1 SGHRS, CDR2 YFSETQ. This CDR3 reads CASSSTSGRFRTGELFF. CDR3 DNA sequence: TGCGCCAGCAGCTCGACTAGCGGGAGGTTCCGGACCGGGGAGCTGTTTTTT.

The chain joins TRBV18 to TRBJ1-2; D gene unclear. The germline V and J ends were trimmed by 0 bases and 0 bases, with 5 bases remaining between them. Germline assignment: CDR1 KGHSH and CDR2 LQKENI. This CDR3 has 14 residues. The CDR3 DNA reads TGTGCCAGCTCACCACCTGAAGCTAACTATGGCTACACCTTC. This encodes CASSPPEANYGYTF.

The rearrangement links TRBV28 to TRBJ2-3; D is tentatively TRBD1 or TRBD2 (5 bases each). The length of the CDR3 is 12 residues. The germline V gene has CDR1 MDHEN and CDR2 SYDVKM. Trimming cost V 10 bases and J 0 bases, with 8 bases left between them. The DNA for the CDR3 is TGTGCCACCCGGGACAGCACAGATACGCAGTATTTT. It translates to CATRDSTDTQYF.

The V call is TRBV5-8, the J call TRBJ2-4; D unresolved. Trimming stripped 4 bases from V and 3 bases from J, with 8 bases between. The V gene's germline CDR1 is SGHTS and CDR2 YDEGEE. The length of the CDR3 is 13 residues. The CDR3 DNA sequence: TGTGCCAGCAGCCTCCTCGACAAAAACATTCAGTACTTC. Residues: CASSLLDKNIQYF.